The 29 T cell receptor beta chains listed next were all sequenced from one sample in a study of T cells in women clearing cervical HPV infection. The repertoire was sequenced with immunoSEQ multiplex PCR; TCRdb's copy has only in-frame clones and lacks some. In total, the table holds 31,000 or so clones. The sample consisted of blood buffy coat. These receptors originate from a woman between 18 and 75 years old with a cervical HPV16 infection that either progressed to CIN3+ or cleared (not recorded which).

Points on this clone: The CDR3 end lies 3 residues beyond the end of the read and is filled in from the germline J gene. The chain recombines TRBV5-1 with TRBJ1-6; no clear D gene. This CDR3 spans 14 amino acids. Germline V gene lookup returns CDR1 SGHRS and CDR2 YFSETQ. The sequenced part of the CDR3 DNA is TGCGCCAGCAGCTTGGAGGCCGGAACGAGGGCC. Translated, it gives CASSLEAGTRA. The entire CDR3 sequence reads CASSLEAGTRALHF.

Turning to this clone: The read halts 3 residues ahead of the CDR3 end, with the missing end drawn from the germline J gene. J is TRBJ2-5 and V is TRBV30; TRBD2 aligns across 7 bases. The germline V gene encodes CDR1 GTSNPN and CDR2 SVGIG (reference sequence). V shed 5 bases, J shed 0 bases, and the junction held 3 bases outside the gene matches. This CDR3 has 13 amino acids. Partial CDR3 DNA: TGTGCCTGGGCTAGCGGACACCAAGAGACC. It yields the protein CAWASGHQET. The full CDR3 protein reads CAWASGHQETQYF.

About this clone itself: The read falls 3 residues short of the CDR3 end, and the missing part is taken from the germline J gene. This sequence joins TRBV5-8 and TRBJ2-2, with a weak D call TRBD2 (5 bases). Trimming shortened V by 0 bases and J by 5 bases, and 8 bases separated the two germline ends. There are 14 residues in the CDR3. The germline gives CDR1 SGHTS, CDR2 YDEGEE. The CDR3 bases that were read are TGTGCCAGCAGCTTGGTTCGGGGTACCGGGGAG. Translating gives CASSLVRGTGE. In full, the CDR3 reads CASSLVRGTGELFF.

Turning to this clone: From the germline J gene comes the end of the CDR3, since the read stops 3 residues before it. The rearrangement joins TRBV9 to TRBJ2-7; possible D gene TRBD1, 5 bases. Germline V gives CDR1 SGDLS, CDR2 YYNGEE. Trimming shortened V by 4 bases and J by 4 bases, and 18 bases separated the two germline ends. The CDR3 loop spans 15 amino acids. The CDR3 region is CASSISGALEYEQYF. CDR3 bases read: TGTGCCAGCAGCATTAGTGGGGCTTTGGAATACGAG.

As to this clone: The read finishes 3 residues shy of the CDR3 end, and the germline J gene is used to complete it. The rearrangement uses TRBV30 and TRBJ1-1, with D hard to call. This CDR3 contains 12 residues. The V and J ends lost 5 bases and 5 bases respectively, with 12 bases between them. Germline V gene data show CDR1 as GTSNPN and CDR2 as SVGIG (reference sequence). CDR3: CAWSERYTEAFF. The CDR3 bases that were read are TGTGCCTGGTCAGAGAGGTATACTGAA.

CDR3 bases read: TGTGCCAGCAGTGAAGTATCAGGGACTTCGTCCTCCTACAATGAC. This gives the protein CASSEVSGTSSSYND. The whole CDR3 sequence is CASSEVSGTSSSYNDYTF. V and J are TRBV2 and TRBJ1-2, with TRBD1 as a possible D gene (5 bases). The CDR3 extends 3 residues past the end of the read, so its final part is completed from the germline J gene. This CDR3 has 18 residues. Germline loops: CDR1 SNHLY, CDR2 FYNNEI.

Of note for this clone: The read finishes 3 residues shy of the CDR3 end, and the germline J gene is used to complete it. V usage is TRBV28 and J usage is TRBJ2-3; TRBD2 matches at 10 bases. The CDR3 consists of 17 residues. V dropped 6 bases and J dropped 2; count of bases not matched to a gene: 11. Germline V gene lookup returns CDR1 MDHEN and CDR2 SYDVKM. The part of the CDR3 DNA that was read is TGTGCCAGCAGACGTGCGTATAGCGGGAGGACCACAGATACG. Amino acids: CASRRAYSGRTTDT. The complete CDR3 sequence is CASRRAYSGRTTDTQYF.

As regards this clone: The missing CDR3 end, 3 residues past where the read stops, is filled in from the germline J gene. The chain has TRBV20-1 and TRBJ2-7; tentative D call: TRBD1 (5 bases). Trimming shortened V by 1 base and J by 6 bases, and 16 bases separated the two germline ends. Germline V gene sequence: CDR1 DFQATT, CDR2 SNEGSKA (reference sequence). The CDR3 totals 14 residues. The CDR3 sequence: CSARVGQGLGEQYF. Partial CDR3 DNA: TGCAGTGCTAGAGTGGGCCAGGGCCTAGGCGAG.

With regard to this clone: The CDR3 is cut off 3 residues early in the read; its end comes from the germline J gene. The chain is built from TRBV7-3 and TRBJ2-3, with TRBD2 identical over 7 bases. V trimming: 1 base; J trimming: 6 bases; junction bases outside the gene matches: 10. Germline V CDR1 and CDR2: SGHTA, FQGTGA. This CDR3 spans 16 amino acids. The CDR3 reads CASSLIAGGTSDTQYF. The part of the CDR3 DNA that was read is TGTGCCAGCAGCTTAATAGCGGGCGGGACCTCGGATACG.

As to this clone: Read data end 3 residues before the CDR3 end; the end is taken from the germline J gene. The V call is TRBV20-1, the J call TRBJ1-1; TRBD1 might be the D (6 bases). CDR1 DFQATT and CDR2 SNEGSKA come from the germline V gene (reference sequence). The CDR3 is 12 amino acids. The ends were cut back, 0 bases at V and 7 bases at J, with 9 bases in the middle. The part of the CDR3 DNA that was read is TGCAGTGCTAGAGATAAGACAGGTGAA. It yields the protein CSARDKTGE. The whole CDR3 region reads CSARDKTGEAFF.

To note about this clone: The read ends 3 residues before the CDR3 terminus; that terminus is restored from the germline J gene. The rearrangement uses TRBV18 and TRBJ2-1; 7 positions agree with TRBD1. Germline V gene sequence: CDR1 KGHSH, CDR2 LQKENI. There are 15 residues in the CDR3. The J segment lost 9 bases and the V segment lost 2 bases, leaving 10 bases of the junction unmatched. The CDR3 protein is CASSPVTGQTTEQFF. The sequenced part of the CDR3 DNA is TGTGCCAGCTCACCAGTGACAGGGCAAACAACTGAG.

With respect to this clone: Coverage ceases 3 residues before the CDR3 finishes, and the germline J gene fills in the end. This chain links TRBV19 with TRBJ2-7, with D perhaps TRBD1 (6 bases). The germline CDR1 and CDR2 sequences are LNHDA and SQIVND (reference sequence). The CDR3 is 13 residues long. The V end was cut by 6 bases, the J end by 2 bases, with 11 bases between. Incomplete CDR3 DNA: TGTGCCAGTAGCCCGCAGGGGCCCTACGAG. The encoded protein is CASSPQGPYE. The whole CDR3 is CASSPQGPYEQYF.

For this clone: The sequence runs out 3 residues before the end of the CDR3; the remainder is reconstructed from the germline J gene. V is TRBV5-8 and J is TRBJ2-1; D is perhaps TRBD2 (6 bases). The CDR3 length is 14 residues. Germline V gene lookup returns CDR1 SGHTS and CDR2 YDEGEE. V dropped 4 bases and J dropped 5 bases, with 13 bases sitting between them. CDR3 amino acids: CASSATSWNNEQFF. The part of the CDR3 DNA that was read is TGTGCCAGCAGCGCTACTAGCTGGAACAATGAG.

In regard to this clone: Coverage ceases 3 residues before the CDR3 finishes, and the germline J gene fills in the end. V is TRBV5-1 and J is TRBJ2-5, with D perhaps matching TRBD1 (6 bases). With 8 bases removed from V and 0 bases from J, the gap between germline ends came to 17 bases. The CDR3 runs to 15 residues. Germline assignment: CDR1 SGHRS and CDR2 YFSETQ. The CDR3 reads CASRIGTLYQETQYF. The CDR3 bases that were read are TGCGCCAGTAGGATCGGGACACTATACCAAGAGACC.

Points on this clone: The CDR3 extends 3 residues past the end of the read, so its final part is completed from the germline J gene. This chain uses TRBV19 with TRBJ2-7; either TRBD1 or TRBD2 may fit D (5 bases each). This CDR3 has 16 amino acids. CDR1 LNHDA and CDR2 SQIVND come from the germline V gene (reference sequence). Trimming stripped 3 bases from V and 1 base from J, with 16 bases between. CDR3 amino acids: CASSMLGQGASYEQYF. CDR3 DNA, as far as it was read: TGTGCCAGTAGTATGTTGGGCCAGGGAGCTTCCTACGAG. The variable domain in full, with the rest retrieved from reference TRBV19 and TRBJ2-7, is DGGITQSPKYLFRKEGQNVTLSCEQNLNHDAMYWYRQDPGQGLRLIYYSQIVNDFQKGDIAEGYSVSREKKESFPLTVTSAQKNPTAFYLCASSMLGQGASYEQYFGPGTRLTVT.

CDR3 sequence: CASSLGNSLAGELFF. The part of the CDR3 DNA that was read is TGTGCCAGCAGTTTAGGCAATAGCCTCGCCGGGGAG. This rearrangement joins TRBV12-3 or TRBV12-4 to TRBJ2-2, with D unresolved. The read stops 3 residues short of the end of the CDR3; the missing end is completed from the germline J gene. Deletions cut 1 base from V and 6 bases from J, with 12 bases between. CDR3 size: 15 residues.

Details on this clone: At one end, the junction sequence differs from germline, possibly due to a read error. The missing CDR3 end, 3 residues past where the read stops, is filled in from the germline J gene. At the DNA level, this CDR3 is encoded by other sequences in the same sample as well. This rearrangement joins TRBV2 to TRBJ1-3; tentatively, D is TRBD1 (5 bases). CDR1 is SNHLY and CDR2 is FYNNEI in the germline V gene. The length of the CDR3 is 14 residues. The CDR3 protein is CASSETTRGNTIYF. The CDR3 bases that were read are TGTGCCAGCAGTGAGACTACACGGGGGAACACA.

As to this clone: The read comes to an end 3 residues before the CDR3 does, leaving the germline J gene to fill in the end. The V and J genes are TRBV7-9 and TRBJ1-1, with a possible D match to TRBD1 (6 bases). In germline, CDR1 is SEHNR, CDR2 FQNEAQ (reference sequence). The CDR3 has 12 amino acids. The CDR3 spells CASSDRSWEAFF. The part of the CDR3 DNA that was read is TGTGCCAGCAGCGACAGGTCATGGGAA.

Details on this clone: Its ends do not fully match the called genes, so a read error is possible. Read data end 3 residues before the CDR3 end; the end is taken from the germline J gene. The rearrangement links TRBV6-1 to TRBJ1-1, with D perhaps TRBD1 (5 bases). CDR3 length equals 13 residues. Per the germline V gene, CDR1 is MNHNS and CDR2 is SASEGT. The CDR3 DNA, read in part, is TGTGCCAGCAGCGAAGACAGCTACACTGAA. As protein: CASSEDSYTE. The entire CDR3 sequence reads CASSEDSYTEAFF.

As for this clone: The CDR3 end falls 3 residues outside the read, so it is completed with the germline J gene. The chain recombines TRBV20-1 with TRBJ2-1; TRBD1 matches 8 bases. V dropped 0 bases and J dropped 8; count of bases not matched to a gene: 15. This CDR3 spans 17 amino acids. From germline, CDR1 is DFQATT and CDR2 SNEGSKA (reference sequence). The CDR3 bases that were read are TGCAGTGCTAGAGATCCCCGCAGGGGGCCCCGACTTGATGAG. Amino acids: CSARDPRRGPRLDE. The entire CDR3 sequence reads CSARDPRRGPRLDEQFF.

Details on this clone: The CDR3 goes on 3 residues after the read ends, and that part is filled in from the germline J gene. The chain carries TRBV7-9 and TRBJ2-3; D may be TRBD1 (6 bases). Looked up from germline, CDR1 is SEHNR and CDR2 is FQNEAQ (reference sequence). This CDR3 is 14 amino acids long. The DNA read from the CDR3 is TGTGCCAGCAGATTGGGACAAGGGGAAGAGACG. Translation gives CASRLGQGEET. The whole CDR3 protein is CASRLGQGEETQYF.

In regard to this clone: The CDR3 is cut off 3 residues early in the read; its end comes from the germline J gene. V gene TRBV7-2 combines with J gene TRBJ2-7; TRBD2 aligns across 9 bases. Germline CDR1 SGHTA, CDR2 FQGNSA. J lost 6 bases, V lost 5 bases, and 11 bases had no gene match. This CDR3 is built from 15 residues. The DNA read from the CDR3 is TGTGCCAGCAGCCGCGGGGGGGTAGCGGGAGTCGAG. Its translation is CASSRGGVAGVE. Given in full, the CDR3 is CASSRGGVAGVEQYF.

Details on this clone: The CDR3 goes on 3 residues after the read ends, and that part is filled in from the germline J gene. The J gene is TRBJ1-2, the V gene TRBV29-1; D is perhaps TRBD1 (6 bases). CDR1 and CDR2 (germline): SQVTM, ANQGSEA. The germline V and J ends were trimmed by 4 bases and 6 bases, with 9 bases remaining between them. The CDR3 runs to 11 residues. The sequenced CDR3 bases are TGCAGCGTTGGGGGGGGCCATGGC. Protein sequence: CSVGGGHG. The whole CDR3 protein is CSVGGGHGYTF. Drawing the rest from reference TRBV29-1 and TRBJ1-2, the complete variable domain is SAVISQKPSRDICQRGTSLTIQCQVDSQVTMMFWYRQQPGQSLTLIATANQGSEATYESGFVIDKFPISRPNLTFSTLTVSNMSPEDSSIYLCSVGGGHGYTFGSGTRLTVV.

This clone counts as medium-sized (0.01 to 0.1%) by frequency. The read finishes 3 residues shy of the CDR3 end, and the germline J gene is used to complete it. The J gene is TRBJ2-1, the V gene TRBV20-1, with no clear D. The germline gives CDR1 DFQATT, CDR2 SNEGSKA (reference sequence). This CDR3 has 13 residues. Between the trimmed V and J ends, which lost 0 bases and 1 base, there was a span of 4 bases. The CDR3 reads CSARETSYNEQFF. The part of the CDR3 DNA that was read is TGCAGTGCTAGAGAAACTTCCTACAATGAG.

A remark on this clone: The read terminates 3 residues ahead of where the CDR3 ends, so the germline J gene completes it. The V call is TRBV12-5, the J call TRBJ1-1; no definite D call. The CDR3 extends over 13 amino acids. Trimming stripped 4 bases from V and 6 bases from J, with 12 bases between. From germline, CDR1 is LGHNT and CDR2 FRNRAP. The CDR3 DNA, read in part, is TGTGCTAGTGGTTCCTCCGGTATCCCTGAA. Translation gives CASGSSGIPE. The full CDR3 is CASGSSGIPEAFF.

Turning to this clone: The CDR3 end falls 3 residues outside the read, so it is completed with the germline J gene. V and J are TRBV5-1 and TRBJ1-2; 11 nucleotides align to TRBD1. The CDR3 is 14 amino acids. V gave up 4 bases and J gave up 3 bases; unmatched junction bases: 2. CDR1 and CDR2 (germline): SGHRS, YFSETQ. CDR3 protein: CASSAGQGDYGYTF. The DNA read from the CDR3 is TGCGCCAGCAGCGCGGGACAGGGGGACTATGGC. The full variable domain, in which reference TRBV5-1 and TRBJ1-2 provide the parts outside the CDR3, is KAGVTQTPRYLIKTRGQQVTLSCSPISGHRSVSWYQQTPGQGLQFLFEYFSETQRNKGNFPGRFSGRQFSNSRSEMNVSTLELGDSALYLCASSAGQGDYGYTFGSGTRLTVV.

On this clone: The read gets to within 3 residues of the CDR3 end, and the germline J gene fills in the rest. V and J are TRBV7-8 and TRBJ1-2; TRBD1 is a possible D gene (6 bases). V lost 1 base, J lost 4 bases, and 10 bases lay in between. Germline V gives CDR1 SGHVS, CDR2 FQNEAQ. The CDR3 consists of 14 residues. The DNA read from the CDR3 is TGTGCCAGCAGCTTAGAGACAGGCCCCTATGGC. It specifies CASSLETGPYG. The CDR3 in its entirety is CASSLETGPYGYTF.

Remarks on this clone: The read falls 3 residues short of the CDR3 end, and the missing part is taken from the germline J gene. This chain joins TRBV12-3 or TRBV12-4 and TRBJ2-5, with TRBD2 as a possible D gene (6 bases). V was cut by 8 bases and J by 5 bases, with 12 bases left in between. The CDR3 length is 12 residues. CDR3 region: CASASERETQYF. Partial CDR3 DNA: TGTGCCAGCGCTAGCGAGAGGGAGACC.

Remarks on this clone: The read halts 3 residues ahead of the CDR3 end, with the missing end drawn from the germline J gene. This chain joins TRBV20-1 and TRBJ2-1; 8 bases line up with TRBD2. The CDR3 spans 15 residues. V lost 6 bases to trimming and J lost 4 bases; unmatched junction nucleotides: 11. Germline loops: CDR1 DFQATT, CDR2 SNEGSKA (reference sequence). The CDR3 DNA, read in part, is TGCAGTGCATCGAGCGGGAGTGCTGGATACAATGAG. This sequence encodes CSASSGSAGYNE. The full CDR3 reads CSASSGSAGYNEQFF.